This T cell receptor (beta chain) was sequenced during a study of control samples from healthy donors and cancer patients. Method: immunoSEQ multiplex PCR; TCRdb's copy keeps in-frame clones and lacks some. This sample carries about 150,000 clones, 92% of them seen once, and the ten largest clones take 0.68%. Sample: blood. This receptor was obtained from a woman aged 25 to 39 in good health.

The CDR3 is CASSQTRGVAGNQPQHF. CDR3 in DNA: TGTGCCAGTAGTCAAACCCGGGGGGTTGCAGGGAATCAGCCCCAGCATTTT. The chain links TRBV19 to TRBJ1-5, with D perhaps TRBD1 (5 bases). The CDR3 consists of 17 residues. Per the germline V gene, CDR1 is LNHDA and CDR2 is SQIVND (reference sequence). The V and J ends lost 5 bases and 4 bases respectively, with 21 bases between them. Full variable domain (remainder filled in from reference TRBV19 and TRBJ1-5): DGGITQSPKYLFRKEGQNVTLSCEQNLNHDAMYWYRQDPGQGLRLIYYSQIVNDFQKGDIAEGYSVSREKKESFPLTVTSAQKNPTAFYLCASSQTRGVAGNQPQHFGDGTRLSIL.